Listed here are 18 T cell receptor beta chains from one sample, sequenced in a study of T cell changes during pregnancy in multiple sclerosis. TCRdb's copy holds only in-frame clones and misses some; the assay was immunoSEQ multiplex PCR. The data contain 46,000 or so clones, 85% to 90% of them singletons. Sample: peripheral blood, taken in the second trimester of pregnancy. The receptors come from a female donor in good health, enrolled as a control in a pregnancy study.

The chain combines TRBV7-8 with TRBJ1-1, with D hard to call. V dropped 0 bases and J dropped 0 bases, with 5 bases sitting between them. This CDR3 has 14 amino acids. Germline-derived CDR1 and CDR2 are SGHVS and FQNEAQ. CDR3 coding DNA: TGTGCCAGCAGCTTAGCCGGGATGAACACTGAAGCTTTCTTT. It encodes CASSLAGMNTEAFF.

This chain joins TRBV19 and TRBJ1-2, with 9 bases matching TRBD1. There are 12 residues in the CDR3. V shed 6 bases and J 5 bases; nucleotides not matched to a gene: 1. Germline assignment: CDR1 LNHDA and CDR2 SQIVND (reference sequence). The CDR3 bases are TGTGCCAGTAGCGACAGGGGGTATGGCTACACCTTC. Its translation: CASSDRGYGYTF.

This chain joins TRBV2 and TRBJ2-6, with D perhaps TRBD2 (6 bases). The CDR3 spans 17 residues. CDR1 is SNHLY, CDR2 FYNNEI, per germline. V was shortened by 7 bases and J by 0 bases, with 16 bases between the two germline ends. For the CDR3, the DNA is TGTGCCAGCACCTCCGACGGGAGTAACTCTGGGGCCAACGTCCTGACTTTC. Protein sequence: CASTSDGSNSGANVLTF.

The chain employs TRBV11-2 and TRBJ2-3; 11 bases align to TRBD2. Germline loops: CDR1 SGHAT, CDR2 FQNNGV. The trim removed 6 bases at V and 3 bases at J, leaving 5 bases unmatched. The CDR3 loop spans 15 amino acids. This CDR3 reads CASSHSGGGTDTQYF. CDR3 coding DNA: TGTGCCAGCAGTCATAGCGGGGGGGGGACAGATACGCAGTATTTT.

The CDR3 reads CASSPSLQNEQFF. DNA of the CDR3: TGTGCCAGCTCACCATCTTTACAAAATGAGCAGTTCTTC. The gene calls are TRBV18 and TRBJ2-1; D is ambiguous. This CDR3 is 13 amino acids long. The V end was cut by 2 bases, the J end by 7 bases, with 9 bases between. Per germline, CDR1 KGHSH and CDR2 LQKENI.

This clone is judged medium-sized (0.01 to 0.1%). The chain recombines TRBV20-1 with TRBJ2-1; possible D gene TRBD2, 5 bases. The CDR3 covers 11 residues. Looked up from germline, CDR1 is DFQATT and CDR2 is SNEGSKA (reference sequence). V lost 3 bases and J lost 10, with 10 bases in between. The CDR3, as DNA: TGCAGTGCTAGGCCAGAGCGGGAGCAGTTCTTC. Protein sequence: CSARPEREQFF.

The gene calls are TRBV4-1 and TRBJ1-2, with D uncertain. Germline CDR1 MGHRA, CDR2 YSYEKL. V lost 2 bases, J lost 1 base, and 20 bases lay in between. CDR3 length: 18 residues. CDR3 loop: CASSQWSWVTLNNYGYTF. The CDR3 coding sequence is TGCGCCAGCAGCCAATGGAGTTGGGTTACCCTCAATAACTATGGCTACACCTTC.

The rearrangement uses TRBV7-2 and TRBJ2-2; 8 positions match TRBD2. The CDR3 contains 16 residues. The germline V gene has CDR1 SGHTA and CDR2 FQGNSA. V lost 1 base and J lost 2; bases outside the gene matches: 3. The DNA of the CDR3 is TGTGCCAGCAGCTTAGTAGCGGGGCTCAACACCGGGGAGCTGTTTTTT. Protein: CASSLVAGLNTGELFF.

The V gene is TRBV7-2, the J gene TRBJ1-2; 7 bases map to TRBD1. After removal of 5 bases from V and 4 bases from J, the junction contained 7 bases not matched to a gene. CDR1 and CDR2 from the germline V gene are SGHTA and FQGNSA. This CDR3 is built from 14 residues. The CDR3 region is CASSPRDSFYGYTF. In DNA form, the CDR3 reads TGTGCCAGCAGCCCCCGGGACAGCTTCTATGGCTACACCTTC. Based on the CDR3 plus reference TRBV7-2 and TRBJ1-2, the full variable domain is GAGVSQSPSNKVTEKGKDVELRCDPISGHTALYWYRQSLGQGLEFLIYFQGNSAPDKSGLPSDRFSAERTGGSVSTLTIQRTQQEDSAVYLCASSPRDSFYGYTFGSGTRLTVV.

The CDR3 sequence: CASRKGQGGNQPQHF. CDR3 DNA: TGTGCCAGCAGAAAAGGACAGGGTGGCAATCAGCCCCAGCATTTT. This rearrangement joins TRBV27 to TRBJ1-5, with 8 bases matching TRBD1. The germline CDR1 and CDR2 sequences are MNHEY and SMNVEV (reference sequence). The junction had 6 bases not matched to a gene; V was cut back by 6 bases and J by 2 bases. CDR3 length: 15 amino acids.

The chain recombines TRBV11-2 with TRBJ2-3; 8 positions match TRBD2. The ends lost 2 bases at V and 4 bases at J; junction bases unmatched: 17. CDR1 and CDR2 (germline): SGHAT, FQNNGV. The CDR3 is 19 amino acids. CDR3 in amino acids: CASSLTAGGLFGAPDTQYF. The CDR3 coding sequence is TGTGCCAGCAGCTTAACTGCGGGAGGCCTCTTTGGGGCCCCAGATACGCAGTATTTT.

This clone has just one count. The chain combines TRBV30 with TRBJ2-7; perhaps TRBD1 as D (5 bases). The V gene's germline CDR1 is GTSNPN and CDR2 SVGIG (reference sequence). This CDR3 contains 13 residues. V was cut by 2 bases and J by 2 bases, with 10 bases left in between. As DNA, the CDR3 is TGTGCCTGGAGTTATCGGACAACCTACGAGCAGTACTTC. Its translation: CAWSYRTTYEQYF.

The chain carries TRBV5-1 and TRBJ1-6; D remains ambiguous. CDR1 is SGHRS and CDR2 is YFSETQ in the germline V gene. The CDR3 is 16 residues long. Trimming cost V 1 base and J 1 base, with 9 bases left between them. The CDR3 reads CASSLSEVSYNSPLHF. As DNA, the CDR3 is TGCGCCAGCAGCTTGAGTGAGGTGTCCTATAATTCACCCCTCCACTTT.

The V and J genes are TRBV6-4 and TRBJ2-3; 8 nucleotides agree with TRBD1. V shed 0 bases and J 5 bases; nucleotides not matched to a gene: 4. CDR1 and CDR2 from the germline V gene are MRHNA and SNTAGT. The CDR3 runs 15 residues. This chain's CDR3 is CASSDSLTGVDTQYF. In nucleotides, the CDR3 is TGTGCCAGCAGTGACTCCCTGACAGGGGTAGATACGCAGTATTTT.

The V gene is TRBV5-1, the J gene TRBJ1-2; TRBD1 agrees at 8 bases. V lost 0 bases, J lost 3 bases, and 4 bases stayed unmatched. CDR1 is SGHRS, CDR2 YFSETQ, per germline. The CDR3 is 15 amino acids. CDR3 DNA sequence: TGCGCCAGCAGCTTGGTCAGGGGGCCGGACTATGGCTACACCTTC. Its translation: CASSLVRGPDYGYTF.

The rearrangement uses TRBV7-9 and TRBJ2-1; TRBD2 aligns across 10 bases. The CDR3 sequence is 15 residues long. CDR1 is SEHNR and CDR2 is FQNEAQ in the germline V gene (reference sequence). With V trimmed by 5 bases and J by 1 base, 2 bases remained unmatched. CDR3 residues: CASSQLAGSYNEQFF. The CDR3 DNA reads TGTGCCAGCAGCCAACTAGCGGGGTCCTACAATGAGCAGTTCTTC.

The DNA of the CDR3 is TGTGCCAGCCGAGGACAGTACTACACTGAAGCTTTCTTT. This sequence encodes CASRGQYYTEAFF. This chain links TRBV6-5 with TRBJ1-1; D might be TRBD1 (6 bases). Germline assignment: CDR1 MNHEY and CDR2 SVGAGI. There are 13 residues in the CDR3. Trimming removed 8 bases at V and 3 bases at J, with 13 bases between.

This clone was detected a few times. This chain links TRBV19 with TRBJ1-3, with a possible D match to TRBD1 (5 bases). The CDR3 length is 15 residues. Germline-derived CDR1 and CDR2 are LNHDA and SQIVND (reference sequence). Trimming cost V 2 bases and J 0 bases, with 8 bases left between them. DNA of the CDR3: TGTGCCAGTAGTATAAGGGGAAACTCTGGAAACACCATATATTTT. Encoded protein: CASSIRGNSGNTIYF.